This is a list of T cell receptor beta chains from one sample in a study of cytomegalovirus exposure and HLA in healthy donors. Measured with immunoSEQ multiplex PCR; TCRdb has only the in-frame clones, and not every one. The data contain some 70,000 clones, almost 85% of them singletons. Input material: PBMCs. These receptors all stem from a man between 18 and 35 years old in good health and CMV-seronegative. The CDR3 runs from the conserved cysteine through the conserved F or W. D genes are given only for firm matches. Some rows mark clone size as missing; the rest say once, few, many or name a class of expanded clone.

V	size	J	D	DNA	CDR3
TRBV14	-	TRBJ2-5	TRBD2	TGTGCCAGCAGCCAAGATGGCAGCGGGAGGTCATCGGGGGAGACCCAGTACTTC	CASSQDGSGRSSGETQYF
TRBV28	-	TRBJ2-7	-	TGTGCCAGCAGTTTCCCCACTGCGGGACCTTACGAGCAGTACTTC	CASSFPTAGPYEQYF
TRBV2	few	TRBJ2-1	TRBD2	TGTGTCAGCATTAGACGAGGAAGCGGGAGGTTTAGTAATGAGCAGTTCTTC	CVSIRRGSGRFSNEQFF
TRBV7-9	-	TRBJ2-7	TRBD1	TGTGCCAGCAGCCCCCTCTCCGGGACAGGGATGAACGAGCAGTACTTC	CASSPLSGTGMNEQYF
TRBV19	-	TRBJ2-3	TRBD2	TGTGCCAGTAGTATCATACAGGGACTAGCAACAGATACGCAGTATTTT	CASSIIQGLATDTQYF
TRBV27	-	TRBJ1-3	-	TGTGCCAGCAGTTTAAATAATCTCTCTGGAAACACCATATATTTT	CASSLNNLSGNTIYF
TRBV19	-	TRBJ2-7	-	TGTGCCAGTAGTTCGCCGGGATCCAAGGACGAGCAGTACTTC	CASSSPGSKDEQYF
TRBV5-1	-	TRBJ2-7	-	TGCGCCAGCAGCTTCGTAACAGCAGCCAAGAGCTCCTACGAGCAGTACTTC	CASSFVTAAKSSYEQYF
TRBV2	once	TRBJ2-7	TRBD1	TGTGCCAGCAGAGGGGACAGGGGCAAGCCCGAGCAGTACTTC	CASRGDRGKPEQYF
TRBV7-9	once	TRBJ2-3	TRBD1	TGTGCCAGCAGCTTTAGGGGGCGCGATACAGATACGCAGTATTTT	CASSFRGRDTDTQYF
TRBV5-1	-	TRBJ2-6	-	TGCGCCAGCAGCTTGTTTCCAGGGGCCTACTCTGGGGCCAACGTCCTGACTTTC	CASSLFPGAYSGANVLTF
TRBV5-6	-	TRBJ1-3	-	TGTGCCAGCAGCTTGGCCCCCAGGGGTGACACCATATATTTT	CASSLAPRGDTIYF
TRBV28	-	TRBJ1-2	-	TGTGCCAGCAGCCTCTCCAACTATGGCTACACCTTC	CASSLSNYGYTF
TRBV7-9	-	TRBJ1-5	-	TGTGCCAGCAGCTTACGGGATCAGCCCCAGCATTTT	CASSLRDQPQHF
TRBV27	-	TRBJ2-1	TRBD2	TGTGCCAGCACCCCATCGGGGGGGAGGGCCCTCTACTACAATGAGCAGTTCTTC	CASTPSGGRALYYNEQFF
TRBV21-1	-	TRBJ2-1	-	TGTGCCAGCAGCAAAGGGGAAGGCGGGGGGTTTGAGGATGAGCAGTTCTTC	CASSKGEGGGFEDEQFF
TRBV9	-	TRBJ1-3	-	TGTGCCAGCAGCGTAAGCGGGAATGCTGGAAACACCATATATTTT	CASSVSGNAGNTIYF
TRBV28	-	TRBJ2-2	TRBD2	TGTGCCAGCAGTTCCCGACTAGCGGGAAGGGCCGGGGAGCTGTTTTTT	CASSSRLAGRAGELFF
TRBV5-5	-	TRBJ1-5	-	TGTGCCAGCAGCTTGGTCTGGCAGCAGGGGAATCAGCCCCAGCATTTT	CASSLVWQQGNQPQHF
TRBV4-1	-	TRBJ2-3	-	TGCGCCAGCAGCCTAAACAGGGGAGGCCCAGATACGCAGTATTTT	CASSLNRGGPDTQYF
TRBV6-5	-	TRBJ2-1	TRBD2	TGTGCCAGCAGTCAAGGACTAGCGAGAGATGAGCAGCTCTTC	CASSQGLARDEQLF
TRBV9	-	TRBJ2-7	TRBD2	TGTGCCAGCAGCGTAGTGACTAGCGGGATCTACGAGCAGTACTTC	CASSVVTSGIYEQYF
TRBV27	few	TRBJ1-1	TRBD1	TGTGCCAGCAGGGGACAGCCGGGAAGAGTGAACACTGAAGCTTTCTTT	CASRGQPGRVNTEAFF
TRBV10-1	once	TRBJ2-1	TRBD2	TGCGCCAGCAGAGACGGGACTAGCAATATGAATGAGCAGTTCTTC	CASRDGTSNMNEQFF
TRBV7-2	-	TRBJ1-2	-	TGTGCCAGCAGCCTAAGGGGAGGGGGAGTTCAATTCTATGGCTACACCTTC	CASSLRGGGVQFYGYTF
TRBV15	-	TRBJ2-4	TRBD1	TGTGCCACCAGCAGAAGTTTAGGGGCAGGGGGTGGCAAAAACATTCAGTACTTC	CATSRSLGAGGGKNIQYF
TRBV13	-	TRBJ2-7	-	TGTGCCAGCAGCTTTCTGGGGCGCGGGCAGTACTTC	CASSFLGRGQYF
TRBV10-1	-	TRBJ2-1	-	TGCGCCAGCAGTGAGACCACTAGCTCCCATGAGCAGTTCTTC	CASSETTSSHEQFF
TRBV6-5	-	TRBJ1-2	-	TGTGCCAGCAGGGGCAGGCATGGCTACACCTTC	CASRGRHGYTF
TRBV11-1	-	TRBJ2-7	TRBD2	TGTGCCAGCAGCCCTAGCGGAATAAAAACCTACGAGCAGTACTTC	CASSPSGIKTYEQYF
TRBV2	-	TRBJ2-3	-	TGTGCCAGCAGTGGGATGGGAGCCACAGATACGCAGTATTTT	CASSGMGATDTQYF
TRBV7-2	-	TRBJ1-5	TRBD1	TGTGCCAGCAGCTTAGCCGGGACAGGGGCGGGCAATCAGCCCCAGCATTTT	CASSLAGTGAGNQPQHF
TRBV4-1	-	TRBJ1-1	-	TGCGCCAGCAGCCAAGCCGGGACTAACACTGAAGCTTTCTTT	CASSQAGTNTEAFF
TRBV7-2	once	TRBJ1-5	-	TGTGCCAGCAGCTTGGGGGCTAATAGCAATCAGCCCCAGCATTTT	CASSLGANSNQPQHF
TRBV7-9	-	TRBJ2-1	-	TGTGCCAGCAGCTTAGGGAGCGGGTCGAGCTCCTACAATGAGCAGTTCTTC	CASSLGSGSSSYNEQFF
TRBV19	-	TRBJ1-5	TRBD1	TGTGCCAGTAGTCGGACAGGGGACGGCAATCAGCCCCAGCATTTT	CASSRTGDGNQPQHF
TRBV4-3	-	TRBJ2-1	TRBD2	TGCGCCAGCAGCGATGAACTAGCGGAAACCTACAATGAGCAGTTCTTC	CASSDELAETYNEQFF
TRBV5-4	-	TRBJ2-7	-	TGTGCCAGCAGCTTGGGCGGGACGCTGACCTACGAGCAGTACTTC	CASSLGGTLTYEQYF
TRBV19	-	TRBJ2-5	-	TGTGCCAGTAGTATCTCAATCGGACTCGCTGCACGAGAGACCCAGTACTTC	CASSISIGLAARETQYF
TRBV7-9	-	TRBJ1-2	TRBD1	TGTGCCAGCAGCTTAGGACAGGGAAGTGGCTACACCTTC	CASSLGQGSGYTF
TRBV2	-	TRBJ1-4	-	TGTGCCAGCAGGGAGGGACTCGCGAATGAAAAACTGTTTTTT	CASREGLANEKLFF